This T cell receptor (beta chain) was identified in a study of blood T cell repertoires in COVID-19 (dated by TCRdb to the early 2020s). In the study overall: Collaborator samples came from the United States, Italy and Spain and covered acute and convalescent phases of COVID-19. The prospective study material was composed of cDNA or gDNA derived from T cells, B-cell-depleted T cells, or PBMCs. The dataset comprised deeply sampled blood TCRbeta repertoires from subjects exposed to, actively infected with, or recovered from COVID-19. A freely available public database, intended as a resource for researchers studying the immune response to SARS-CoV-2, is where the repertoires were released. The samples were drawn from the first 160 participants of the ongoing ImmuneRACE study and from some 1,300 subjects provided by 6 global collaborators. A de-identified subject ID, COVID-19 status, age in years and sex were almost always included in the sample metadata. Where HLA class I and class II types were available, the types were taken from metadata supplied by the sample provider, not from assay-based typing.

Between the V and J ends, shortened by 2 bases and 3 bases respectively, the junction contains 10 bases. CDR1 and CDR2 (SNHLY, FYNNEI) derive from the germline V gene. The CDR3, cysteine through phenylalanine, is 14 amino acids long. Only CDR3 DNA is held: 42 bases, read in frame from base 1. Study-wide conclusions, independent of this receptor: How much clinical and demographic metadata was included differed by source and by participant, and the metadata was provided uncurated.

TCRbeta CDR3 regions were amplified from genomic DNA by means of the immunoSEQ Assay, a bias-controlled multiplex PCR. Per the original workflow: Within the assay, amplification of reference gene primers was used to estimate how many nucleated cells each sample contained. To quantify the absolute abundance of each unique TCRbeta CDR3 rearrangement, sequence reads were collapsed and filtered. For each sample, productive Simpson clonality was calculated as the square root of Simpson's diversity index across productive rearrangements. In its TCRdb copy, this immuneACCESS table keeps in-frame sequences only and misses some clones. Where compared with another copy, unresolved V genes explain less than half of these, and the others have no known cause. V, J and clone size derive from that table, while D and trimming were established from the DNA sequence. This sample gives 150,000 or so clones in total; 85% to 95% of them show up just once. The top ten clonotypes cover over 3.5% of the sample.

In regard to this clone: Its antigen is still unknown. Per-base quality was not reported, and no clone a single base away is much larger than it.

Whole blood was collected in K2EDTA tubes by collaborating institutions according to the institutions' own protocols. For TCRbeta analysis, collaborators shipped samples in one of three forms: frozen whole blood, isolated PBMCs, or DNA extracted from either of those sample types. The rearranged chain carries TRBV2 and TRBJ1-2, with no reliable assignment of the D segment. The sample taken for sequencing was peripheral blood. This clonotype was sampled from a woman between 50 and 59 years old with acute or convalescent COVID-19. This receptor has the CDR3 CASSEMSADYGYTF. The DNA sequence is given as TGTGCCAGCAGTGAAATGTCGGCGGACTATGGCTACACCTTC.